The 12 T cell receptor beta chains below come from one sample, sequenced in a study of CD8+CD57+ T cells in acquired aplastic anemia. The template used for profiling TCR beta VDJ and CDR3 was genomic DNA. A single record per CDR3 protein comes from TCRdb applying MiXCR to the reads. The data hold about 70,000 distinct CDR3 sequences, with around 50% observed a single time. What was sequenced was sorted CD4+, CD8+, or CD8+CD57+ T cells (not recorded which) from PBMCs. Every receptor here comes from a human donor in good health, serving as a control.

The sample holds a few counts of this clonotype. V usage is TRBV20-1 and J usage is TRBJ2-5; 7 bases match TRBD2. CDR1 and CDR2 from the germline V gene are DFQATT and SNEGSKA (reference sequence). This CDR3 comprises 13 residues. The trim removed 3 bases at V and 5 bases at J, leaving 6 bases unmatched. The CDR3 is CSARGGTLETQYF. DNA for the CDR3: TGCAGTGCTAGGGGGGGGACCCTTGAGACCCAGTACTTC.

This chain connects TRBV7-4 to TRBJ2-7; 9 bases are shared with TRBD1. The V gene end was trimmed by 5 bases and the J gene end by 3 bases; junction bases not matched to a gene: 8. The CDR3 runs to 15 residues. CDR1 and CDR2 (germline): SGHVT, SQSDAQ. CDR3 in DNA: TGTGCCAGCAGCGTCGGGACAGGGAAGGACTACGAGCAGTACTTC. Residues: CASSVGTGKDYEQYF. The full variable domain, completed using reference TRBV7-4 and TRBJ2-7, is GAGVSQSPRYKVAKRGRDVALRCDSISGHVTLYWYRQTLGQGSEVLTYSQSDAQRDKSGRPSGRFSAERPERSVSTLKIQRTEQGDSAVYLCASSVGTGKDYEQYFGPGTRLTVT.

As DNA, the CDR3 is TGTGCCAGCAGCGCCCTAGGGGGGTCCCACGAGCAGTACGTC. Translating gives CASSALGGSHEQYV. This chain uses TRBV7-2 with TRBJ2-7, with D perhaps TRBD1 or TRBD2 (6 bases each). The ends were cut back, 5 bases at V and 5 bases at J, with 16 bases in the middle. Germline V CDR1 and CDR2: SGHTA, FQGNSA. CDR3 length: 14 residues.

This chain joins TRBV6-1 and TRBJ1-1; the D gene is possibly TRBD1 (5 bases). The V end lost 10 bases, the J end lost 4 bases, and 19 bases lay between the germline ends. This CDR3 has 14 amino acids. Germline V gene sequence: CDR1 MNHNS, CDR2 SASEGT. CDR3 region: CATKLEGRGTEAFF. CDR3 nucleotides: TGTGCCACCAAACTCGAGGGGAGGGGCACTGAAGCTTTCTTT.

The rearrangement joins TRBV10-2 to TRBJ2-1, with 11 bases identical to TRBD2. The CDR3 sequence is 16 residues long. The junction had 4 bases not matched to a gene; V was cut back by 6 bases and J by 0 bases. Germline V gene sequence: CDR1 WSHSY, CDR2 SAAADI. CDR3 in amino acids: CASRISGGDSYNEQFF. The DNA of the CDR3 is TGCGCCAGCAGAATTAGCGGGGGGGACTCCTACAATGAGCAGTTCTTC.

The rearrangement uses TRBV29-1 and TRBJ1-2; D possibly corresponds to TRBD1 (6 bases). Germline V gene sequence: CDR1 SQVTM, CDR2 ANQGSEA. This CDR3 region has 12 residues. Between the trimmed V and J ends, which lost 7 bases and 0 bases, there was a span of 9 bases. Here the CDR3 DNA reads TGCAGCGCCGGGACAACTAACTATGGCTACACCTTC. This codes for CSAGTTNYGYTF.

This clonotype was seen just once. The gene calls are TRBV15 and TRBJ2-5; 14 positions match TRBD2. J lost 0 bases, V lost 5 bases, and 5 bases had no gene match. Germline assignment: CDR1 LNHNV and CDR2 YYDKDF (reference sequence). The CDR3 spans 17 residues. The CDR3 spells CATSLGLAGAYQETQYF. The CDR3 DNA reads as TGTGCCACCAGCTTGGGACTAGCGGGAGCGTACCAAGAGACCCAGTACTTC.

This clonotype was observed a few times. This chain's CDR3 is CASSSGTGDGYTF. The CDR3 DNA reads TGTGCCAGCAGCTCCGGGACAGGCGATGGCTACACCTTC. This chain links TRBV13 with TRBJ1-2; 8 nucleotides align to TRBD1. The V and J ends lost 4 bases and 6 bases, in that order; junction bases with no gene match: 4. The CDR3 consists of 13 residues. The V gene's germline CDR1 is PRHDT and CDR2 FYEKMQ (reference sequence). Supplemented by reference TRBV13 and TRBJ1-2, the full variable domain reads AAGVIQSPRHLIKEKRETATLKCYPIPRHDTVYWYQQGPGQDPQFLISFYEKMQSDKGSIPDRFSAQQFSDYHSELNMSSLELGDSALYFCASSSGTGDGYTFGSGTRLTVV.

The chain joins TRBV24-1 to TRBJ2-1, with TRBD1 as a possible D gene (6 bases). Germline CDR1 KGHDR, CDR2 SFDVKD. V dropped 3 bases and J dropped 4 bases, with 12 bases sitting between them. This CDR3 has 15 residues. The CDR3 region has the DNA TGTGCCACCAGTGATGCCGGGACATTTTACAATGAGCAGTTCTTC. It translates to CATSDAGTFYNEQFF.

Regarding this clonotype: At one boundary the junction diverges from the germline segment, which might be a read error. The rearrangement uses TRBV11-1 and TRBJ2-1, with D hard to call. Per the germline V gene, CDR1 is SGHAT and CDR2 is FQDESV (reference sequence). The CDR3 is made up of 16 amino acids. The CDR3 DNA reads TGTGCCAGCAGCTTACCCGAGGAGCAATCCTACAATGAGCAGCTCTTC. Residues: CASSLPEEQSYNEQLF.

This chain uses TRBV15 with TRBJ1-6, with D possibly being TRBD1 (6 bases). The CDR3 runs to 16 residues. Germline assignment: CDR1 LNHNV and CDR2 YYDKDF (reference sequence). The V end lost 1 base, the J end lost 7 bases, and 14 bases lay between the germline ends. The CDR3 here is CATSRAIGQSNSPLHF. In DNA form, the CDR3 reads TGTGCCACCAGCAGAGCAATTGGACAGTCGAATTCACCCCTCCACTTT.

The J gene is TRBJ1-2, the V gene TRBV5-4; 11 bases align to TRBD1. After removal of 4 bases from V and 7 bases from J, the junction contained 9 bases not matched to a gene. The V gene's germline CDR1 is SGHNT and CDR2 YYREEE (reference sequence). This CDR3 has 15 amino acids. CDR3 nucleotides: TGTGCCAGCAGCCCTAATGGACAGGGGGCCGGTGGCTACACCTTC. The encoded protein is CASSPNGQGAGGYTF. The whole variable domain, filled in from reference TRBV5-4 and TRBJ1-2, reads ETGVTQSPTHLIKTRGQQVTLRCSSQSGHNTVSWYQQALGQGPQFIFQYYREEENGRGNFPPRFSGLQFPNYSSELNVNALELDDSALYLCASSPNGQGAGGYTFGSGTRLTVV.